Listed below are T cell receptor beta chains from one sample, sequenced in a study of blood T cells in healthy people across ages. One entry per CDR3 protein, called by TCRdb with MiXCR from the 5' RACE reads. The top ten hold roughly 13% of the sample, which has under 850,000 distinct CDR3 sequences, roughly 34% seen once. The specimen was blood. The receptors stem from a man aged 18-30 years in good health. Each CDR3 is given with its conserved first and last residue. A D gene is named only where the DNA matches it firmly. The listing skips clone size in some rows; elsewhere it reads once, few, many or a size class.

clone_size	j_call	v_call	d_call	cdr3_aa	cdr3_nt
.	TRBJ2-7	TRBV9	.	CASSVEGVYEQYF	TGTGCCAGCAGCGTAGAGGGGGTTTATGAGCAGTACTTC
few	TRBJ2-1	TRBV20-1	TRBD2	CGPTLAGGREQFF	TGCGGACCTACACTAGCGGGGGGGCGTGAGCAGTTCTTC
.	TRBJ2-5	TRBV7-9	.	CASSQNGETQYF	TGTGCCAGCAGCCAAAATGGAGAGACCCAGTACTTC
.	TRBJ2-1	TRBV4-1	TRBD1	CASSQYTGTGTISEQFF	TGCGCCAGCAGCCAATATACCGGGACAGGGACAATCAGTGAGCAGTTCTTC
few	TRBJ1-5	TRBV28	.	CASSLMHPNQPQHF	TGTGCCAGCAGTTTAATGCACCCCAATCAGCCCCAGCATTTT
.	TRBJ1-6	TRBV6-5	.	CASSYRTLYNSPLHF	TGTGCCAGCAGTTACCGAACCCTCTATAATTCACCCCTCCACTTT
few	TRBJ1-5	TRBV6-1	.	CASSGRGQGTARDQPQHF	TGTGCCAGCAGTGGCCGGGGGCAGGGAACTGCCCGGGATCAGCCCCAGCATTTT
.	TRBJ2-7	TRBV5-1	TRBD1	CASSLKTGQPIGASYNEQYF	TGCGCCAGCAGCTTGAAAACGGGACAGCCTATTGGGGCGTCCTACAATGAGCAGTACTTC
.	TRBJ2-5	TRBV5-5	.	CASPTRAGYNEQYF	TGTGCCAGCCCCACCCGGGCAGGGTACAATGAGCAGTACTTC
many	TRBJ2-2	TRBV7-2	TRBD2	CASSLVSRGGPGELFF	TGTGCCAGCAGCTTAGTCTCGCGGGGGGGCCCCGGGGAGCTGTTTTTT
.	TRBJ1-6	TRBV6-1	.	CASRPGAQHPLHF	TGTGCCAGCAGACCGGGAGCCCAACACCCCCTCCACTTT
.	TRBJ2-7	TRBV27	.	CASSGYGEQYF	TGTGCCAGCAGTGGGTATGGCGAGCAGTACTTC
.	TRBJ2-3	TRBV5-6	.	CASSLWQRQGTDTQYF	TGTGCCAGCAGCTTGTGGCAACGCCAGGGCACAGATACGCAGTATTTT
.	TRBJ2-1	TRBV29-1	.	CSVGNRDNEQFF	TGCAGCGTTGGGAACAGAGACAATGAGCAGTTCTTC
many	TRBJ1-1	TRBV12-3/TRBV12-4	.	CASSPYTEAFF	TGTGCCAGCAGCCCCTACACTGAAGCTTTCTTT
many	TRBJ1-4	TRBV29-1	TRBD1	CSVEVTGGEKLFF	TGCAGCGTTGAGGTGACAGGGGGGGAAAAACTGTTTTTT
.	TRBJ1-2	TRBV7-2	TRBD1	CASSRNRGYEGYTF	TGTGCCAGCAGCCGTAACAGGGGCTACGAAGGCTACACCTTC
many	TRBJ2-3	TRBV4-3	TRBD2	CASSQDGHLEAGITDTQYF	TGCGCCAGCAGCCAAGACGGTCATCTGGAAGCGGGGATCACAGATACGCAGTATTTT
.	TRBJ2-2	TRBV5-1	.	CASSLTRVNTGELFF	TGCGCCAGCAGCTTGACGAGGGTGAACACCGGGGAGCTGTTTTTT
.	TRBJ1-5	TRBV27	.	CASAGSRAYSNQPQHF	TGTGCCAGCGCGGGGTCCCGGGCCTATAGCAATCAGCCCCAGCATTTT
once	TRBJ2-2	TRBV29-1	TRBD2	CSVEQASGASGELFF	TGCAGCGTTGAACAGGCTAGCGGGGCGAGCGGGGAGCTGTTTTTT
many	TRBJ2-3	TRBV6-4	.	CASSDSGRDTQYF	TGTGCCAGCAGTGACTCAGGCAGAGATACGCAGTATTTT
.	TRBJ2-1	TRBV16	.	CASSGPDTYNEQFF	TGTGCTAGCAGTGGTCCAGACACCTACAATGAGCAGTTCTTC
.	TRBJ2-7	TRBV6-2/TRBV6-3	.	CASSYLRSSAYEQYF	TGTGCCAGCAGTTACTTGCGATCCAGCGCCTACGAGCAGTACTTC
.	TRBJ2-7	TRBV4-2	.	CASSQITSYEQYF	TGTGCCAGCAGCCAAATTACTTCCTACGAGCAGTACTTC
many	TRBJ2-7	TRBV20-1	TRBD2	CSALAESSYEQYF	TGCAGTGCTCTAGCGGAGAGCTCCTACGAGCAGTACTTC
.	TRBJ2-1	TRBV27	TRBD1	CASSGTAVDEQFF	TGTGCCAGCAGTGGGACAGCCGTCGATGAGCAGTTCTTC
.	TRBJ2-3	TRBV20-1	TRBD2	CSARAGGLTDTQYF	TGCAGTGCCAGAGCGGGGGGGCTCACAGATACGCAGTATTTT
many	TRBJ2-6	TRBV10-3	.	CAITGWGTLSGANVLTF	TGTGCCATCACCGGGTGGGGTACGCTCTCTGGGGCCAACGTCCTGACTTTC
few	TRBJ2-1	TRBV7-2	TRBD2	CASSSFGTRGNEQFF	TGTGCCAGCAGCTCCTTCGGGACTAGAGGCAATGAGCAGTTCTTC
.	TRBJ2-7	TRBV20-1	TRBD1	CSARKRTGLNEQYF	TGCAGTGCTAGAAAAAGGACAGGTTTAAACGAGCAGTACTTC
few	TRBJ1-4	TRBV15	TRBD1	CAARQGFNNEKLFF	TGTGCCGCTCGACAGGGGTTTAACAATGAAAAACTGTTTTTT
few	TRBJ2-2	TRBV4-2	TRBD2	CASSQEAAGGPSTGELFF	TGTGCCAGCAGCCAAGAAGCAGCGGGGGGGCCCAGCACCGGGGAGCTGTTTTTT
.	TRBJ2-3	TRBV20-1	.	CSATVSAGPDTKYF	TGCAGTGCTACGGTCTCGGCGGGTCCAGATACGAAGTATTTT
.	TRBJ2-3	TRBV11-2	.	CASSSGGQISTDTQYF	TGTGCCAGCAGCTCCGGGGGGCAGATCAGCACAGATACGCAGTATTTT
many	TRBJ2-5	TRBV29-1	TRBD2	CSVQGLAGTQETQYF	TGCAGCGTTCAGGGACTAGCGGGGACACAAGAGACCCAGTACTTC
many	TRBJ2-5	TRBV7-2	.	CASSLARAETQYF	TGTGCCAGCAGCTTGGCGAGGGCAGAGACCCAGTACTTC
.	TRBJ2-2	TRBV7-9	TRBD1	CASSRDRGTGELFF	TGTGCCAGCAGTCGGGACAGGGGCACCGGGGAGCTGTTTTTT
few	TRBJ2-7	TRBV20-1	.	CSASRGAYYEQYF	TGCAGTGCTAGCAGGGGGGCCTATTACGAGCAGTACTTC
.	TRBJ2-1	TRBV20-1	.	CSARAQVHEQFF	TGCAGTGCTAGAGCTCAGGTCCATGAGCAGTTCTTC
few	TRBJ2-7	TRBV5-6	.	CASIRKGVGDEQYF	TGTGCCAGCATAAGGAAAGGGGTCGGCGACGAGCAGTACTTC
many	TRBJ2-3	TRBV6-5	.	CASSVGLRDTQYF	TGTGCCAGCAGTGTCGGCCTGAGGGATACGCAGTATTTT
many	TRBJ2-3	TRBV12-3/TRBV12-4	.	CASSLAHRATGPTTAPDTQYF	TGTGCCAGCAGTTTAGCGCACCGAGCGACCGGTCCAACAACCGCCCCAGATACGCAGTATTTT
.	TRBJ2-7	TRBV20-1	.	CSARGGRGSYNEQYF	TGCAGTGCTAGAGGGGGTAGGGGCTCCTACAATGAGCAGTACTTC
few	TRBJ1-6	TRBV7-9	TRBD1	CASSPDRAYNSPLHF	TGTGCCAGCAGCCCCGACAGGGCCTATAATTCACCCCTCCACTTT